This passage covers 7 T cell receptor beta chains from one sample sequenced in a study of memory CD4+ T cells and cytomegalovirus serostatus. The sort gate was single viable CD3+CD4+CD8-CD45RO+ cells for memory CD4+ T cells. TCRdb's copy holds only in-frame clones and misses some; the assay was immunoSEQ multiplex PCR. The sample yields approximately 92,000 clones, about four fifths seen once. What was sequenced was memory CD4+ T cells from blood. Receptor source: an adult in good health and CMV-seropositive.

V is TRBV4-1 and J is TRBJ1-5; D is ambiguous. The germline V and J ends were trimmed by 0 bases and 0 bases, with 6 bases remaining between them. CDR1 and CDR2 (germline): MGHRA, YSYEKL. The CDR3 is 15 residues long. This CDR3 reads CASSQEQYSNQPQHF. In DNA, the CDR3 is TGCGCCAGCAGCCAAGAACAATATAGCAATCAGCCCCAGCATTTT.

The V and J genes are TRBV11-2 and TRBJ1-3; D ambiguous. CDR1 is SGHAT and CDR2 is FQNNGV in the germline V gene. The CDR3 contains 13 residues. The V and J ends lost 3 bases and 2 bases respectively, with 5 bases between them. In nucleotides, the CDR3 is TGTGCCAGCAGCTTTCAAACTGGAAACACCATATATTTT. Translating gives CASSFQTGNTIYF.

The chain recombines TRBV5-6 with TRBJ2-1; D possibly corresponds to TRBD2 (6 bases). V lost 3 bases and J 6 bases, leaving 13 bases between the germline ends. The CDR3 is made up of 14 amino acids. Germline V gene sequence: CDR1 SGHDT, CDR2 YYEEEE. The CDR3 coding sequence is TGTGCCAGCAGCTCCCCTGGTAGCGGCAATGAGCAGTTCTTC. This gives the protein CASSSPGSGNEQFF.

Here the CDR3 reads CASSSMGLHSNQPQHF. In DNA, the CDR3 is TGTGCCAGCAGCTCAATGGGCCTACATAGCAATCAGCCCCAGCATTTT. The genes are TRBV7-2 and TRBJ1-5; no clear D gene. This CDR3 contains 16 residues. V lost 4 bases to trimming and J lost 0 bases, with 13 bases between them. Germline CDR1 reads SGHTA; CDR2 reads FQGNSA.

The rearrangement joins TRBV11-3 to TRBJ2-7; 8 bases are shared with TRBD1. Unmatched junction bases numbered 7, after V lost 0 bases and J lost 6 bases. Per the germline V gene, CDR1 is SGHNT and CDR2 is YENEEA. There are 15 residues in the CDR3. CDR3 nucleotide sequence: TGTGCCAGCAGCTTAGAAGCAGGGGGCCTTGGCGAGCAGTACTTC. Translated: CASSLEAGGLGEQYF.

The chain joins TRBV4-1 to TRBJ2-5; D is uncertain. The germline V gene has CDR1 MGHRA and CDR2 YSYEKL. The CDR3 has 15 residues. V lost 0 bases and J 2 bases, leaving 10 bases between the germline ends. The CDR3 spells CASSQDDRIQETQYF. In DNA form, the CDR3 reads TGCGCCAGCAGCCAAGATGATCGGATACAAGAGACCCAGTACTTC.

V and J are TRBV7-9 and TRBJ2-4; D is possibly TRBD2 (6 bases). V lost 1 base and J lost 3, with 19 bases in between. CDR1 is SEHNR and CDR2 is FQNEAQ in the germline V gene (reference sequence). The CDR3 has 18 amino acids. The CDR3 nucleotides read TGTGCCAGCAGCTTAGGGAGAGGCGGGACCTGGGGCAAAAACATTCAGTACTTC. Its protein product is CASSLGRGGTWGKNIQYF.